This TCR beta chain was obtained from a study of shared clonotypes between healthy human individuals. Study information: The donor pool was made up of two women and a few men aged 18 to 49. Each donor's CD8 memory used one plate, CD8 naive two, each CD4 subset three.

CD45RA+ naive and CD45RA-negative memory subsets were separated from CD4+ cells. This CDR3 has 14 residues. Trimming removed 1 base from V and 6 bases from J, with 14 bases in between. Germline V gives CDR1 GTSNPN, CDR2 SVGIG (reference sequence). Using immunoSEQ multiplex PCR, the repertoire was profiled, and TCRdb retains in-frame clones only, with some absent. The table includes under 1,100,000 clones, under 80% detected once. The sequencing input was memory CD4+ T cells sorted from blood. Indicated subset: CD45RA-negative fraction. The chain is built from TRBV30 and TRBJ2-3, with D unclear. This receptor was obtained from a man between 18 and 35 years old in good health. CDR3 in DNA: TGTGCCTGGAGTGGGAAAGGCGGATGGGATACGCAGTATTTT. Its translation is CAWSGKGGWDTQYF.